This T cell receptor beta chain was recorded in a study of T cell responses to AZD1222 COVID-19 vaccine. Study details: Second-dose intervals of approximately 4 or approximately 12 weeks were pooled. Study-level findings and limits: Recipients of AZD1222 seropositive at baseline numbered only five or six. Mapped onto spike, vaccine-associated CD4 TCRs spanned it and were dominant at 160-218 and 743-854.

Germline values: CDR1 SEHNR, CDR2 FQNEAQ (reference sequence). This CDR3 is built from 14 residues. V dropped 5 bases and J dropped 4; count of bases not matched to a gene: 8. This clone was found once. What it recognizes is unknown. Data came from immunoSEQ multiplex PCR; TCRdb stores just in-frame clones and leaves some out. The repertoire has 100,000 to 150,000 clones, over 80% of them found once; the top ten carry approximately 5.4%. The source is an adult in good health. This chain links TRBV7-9 with TRBJ2-7; 7 nucleotides match TRBD2. Sequenced here: peripheral blood, sampled on day 0 of AZD1222 vaccination. CDR3 region: CASSPRTREYEQYF. The CDR3 bases are TGTGCCAGCAGCCCCCGGACTAGAGAGTACGAGCAGTACTTC.